Each of the 12 T cell receptor beta chains below was sequenced from the same sample in a study of CXCR3-negative and CXCR3-positive naive CD8 T cells. For these receptors, no antigen is known. 5' RACE that incorporated UMI labels was used to prepare the TRB cDNA libraries. TCRdb reanalyzed the 5' RACE reads and collapses them to one entry per CDR3 protein, without DNA. The sample features 150,000 or so distinct CDR3 sequences, with about 0.44% in its top ten. Study results and limitations: Comparison of naive cells showed more hydrophobic TRB CDR3s in CXCR3-positive than in CXCR3-negative naive cells.

Material: naive CXCR3+ CD8+ T cells from blood. Subset reported: CD45RO-CCR7+CD27+CD95- naive CD8+ T cells expressing CXCR3 (TNR3+). The receptors stem from a human donor in good health. Some clones in this sample may be carry-over from other donors' samples.

The chain recombines TRBV28 with TRBJ2-1; TCRdb's D call, TRBD1, is unchecked because there is no DNA. CDR1 and CDR2 from the germline V gene are MDHEN and SYDVKM. This CDR3 has 16 residues. The CDR3 sequence: CASSFSQGSTYNEQFF.

The chain carries TRBV14 and TRBJ2-5; with no DNA, the TCRdb D assignment of TRBD2 cannot be verified. This CDR3 comprises 17 residues. CDR1 and CDR2 from the germline V gene are SGHDN and FVKESK. CDR3 sequence: CASSREMGLANKETQYF.

The rearrangement links TRBV28 to TRBJ1-2. The CDR3 runs 12 residues. Germline CDR1 reads MDHEN; CDR2 reads SYDVKM. The CDR3 sequence: CASSFDEGGYTF.

The rearrangement joins TRBV3-1 to TRBJ2-1; TCRdb calls TRBD1, which cannot be checked without DNA. Germline V gene lookup returns CDR1 LGHDT and CDR2 YNNKEL (reference sequence). The CDR3 totals 17 residues. CDR3 sequence reads: CASSPKMGVTGSIEQFF.

V gene TRBV12-3 or TRBV12-4 combines with J gene TRBJ1-2. The CDR3 runs 13 residues. CDR3 loop: CASSYARSYGYTF.

The chain carries TRBV7-8 and TRBJ2-7; TCRdb names TRBD1, which stays unverified in the absence of DNA. The length of the CDR3 is 15 residues. Germline V gene data show CDR1 as SGHVS and CDR2 as FQNEAQ. The CDR3 reads CASISGTGGFYEQYF.

The chain links TRBV3-1 to TRBJ2-5; no DNA is available, so the TRBD2 call from TCRdb remains unchecked. CDR3 length equals 15 residues. CDR1 is LGHDT and CDR2 is YNNKEL in the germline V gene (reference sequence). The CDR3 region is CASSARLEGQETQYF.

V usage is TRBV6-5 and J usage is TRBJ2-7; TCRdb designates TRBD1, a call that cannot be tested without DNA. The CDR3 totals 16 residues. The germline gives CDR1 MNHEY, CDR2 SVGAGI. The CDR3 reads CASSPYSGGRSYEQYF.

V usage is TRBV7-9 and J usage is TRBJ2-1; as DNA is missing, the TRBD1 call by TCRdb cannot be tested. CDR3 length: 12 residues. Germline-derived CDR1 and CDR2 are SEHNR and FQNEAQ (reference sequence). CDR3 region: CASSSRPFEQFF. Variable domain in full (rest from reference TRBV7-9 and TRBJ2-1): DTGVSQNPRHKITKRGQNVTFRCDPISEHNRLYWYRQTLGQGPEFLTYFQNEAQLEKSRLLSDRFSAERPKGSFSTLEIQRTEQGDSAMYLCASSSRPFEQFFGPGTRLTVL.

The rearrangement links TRBV4-1 to TRBJ2-2; TCRdb reports TRBD1, a call that lacks DNA to check it against. This CDR3 has 16 amino acids. Germline assignment: CDR1 MGHRA and CDR2 YSYEKL. CDR3 sequence reads: CASSQIRQGGTGELFF.

The chain combines TRBV10-3 with TRBJ2-3. The CDR3 extends over 15 amino acids. Germline CDR1 is ENHRY and CDR2 is SYGVKD. CDR3 loop: CAISEGVFPPDTQYF.

CDR3 in amino acids: CASSQVDAWDRNTEAFF. The chain couples TRBV4-2 to TRBJ1-1; with no DNA, the TCRdb D assignment of TRBD1 cannot be verified. Germline assignment: CDR1 LGHNA and CDR2 YNFKEQ. CDR3 length: 17 amino acids.